These 21 T cell receptor beta chains were all obtained from the same sample, sequenced in a study of CD4 T cells in relation to SARS-CoV-2 and coronaviruses. These receptors' antigens are unknown. Sequenced by immunoSEQ multiplex PCR; TCRdb stores in-frame clones only, minus some. The profile covers about 39,000 clones, with about 86% appearing a single time and 6% to 8% taken by the ten largest. The specimen was naive CD4+ T cells from PBMCs, cultured in vitro. The subset is: naive CD4+ T cells isolated by negative enrichment. Receptors originate from an adult with COVID-19.

V gene TRBV29-1 combines with J gene TRBJ2-1; tentative D call: TRBD1 (5 bases). This CDR3 spans 18 amino acids. The germline gives CDR1 SQVTM, CDR2 ANQGSEA. V dropped 1 base and J dropped 2 bases, with 21 bases sitting between them. CDR3 amino acids: CSVEAPARTSGTYNEQFF. CDR3 nucleotides: TGCAGCGTTGAAGCACCGGCAAGGACATCCGGAACCTACAATGAGCAGTTCTTC.

On this clone: Within the sample, other DNA sequences also encode this same CDR3. V usage is TRBV6-5 and J usage is TRBJ2-1; 13 bases map to TRBD2. CDR1 MNHEY and CDR2 SVGAGI come from the germline V gene. V shed 6 bases and J 7 bases; nucleotides not matched to a gene: 6. There are 15 residues in the CDR3. CDR3: CASSPGLAGRNEQFF. CDR3 DNA sequence: TGTGCCAGCAGCCCGGGACTAGCGGGAAGGAATGAGCAGTTCTTC.

This clone was seen a few times. The chain has TRBV2 and TRBJ1-5; a weak D match, TRBD1 (6 bases). Per germline, CDR1 SNHLY and CDR2 FYNNEI. Trimming took off 4 bases at V and 9 bases at J, with 13 bases between the two ends. This CDR3 is built from 13 residues. Written as DNA, the CDR3 is TGTGCCAGCAGTGGACAGGTATTAGGGCCCCAGCATTTT. It specifies CASSGQVLGPQHF.

The chain joins TRBV28 to TRBJ2-7; TRBD1 agrees at 7 bases. Per germline, CDR1 MDHEN and CDR2 SYDVKM. This CDR3 spans 16 amino acids. The ends lost 1 base at V and 0 bases at J; junction bases unmatched: 6. The CDR3: CASSLLTGSSSYEQYF. CDR3 DNA: TGTGCCAGCAGTTTATTGACAGGGTCCAGCTCCTACGAGCAGTACTTC.

The rearrangement links TRBV18 to TRBJ2-1; 13 positions agree with TRBD2. Germline lookup yields CDR1 KGHSH and CDR2 LQKENI. Losses at the gene ends were 2 bases for V and 5 bases for J; bases not matched to a gene: 18. The CDR3 extends over 21 amino acids. CDR3 nucleotides: TGTGCCAGCTCACCAACGGCAGGACTAGCGGGAGTCGTGGTAAAGGACAATGAGCAGTTCTTC. Protein: CASSPTAGLAGVVVKDNEQFF. The full variable domain, completed using reference TRBV18 and TRBJ2-1, is NAGVMQNPRHLVRRRGQEARLRCSPMKGHSHVYWYRQLPEEGLKFMVYLQKENIIDESGMPKERFSAEFPKEGPSILRIQQVVRGDSAAYFCASSPTAGLAGVVVKDNEQFFGPGTRLTVL.

This clone occurred a few times. The J gene is TRBJ1-5, the V gene TRBV6-6; 7 nucleotides align to TRBD1. The germline gives CDR1 MNHNY, CDR2 SVGAGI (reference sequence). The V segment lost 2 bases and the J segment 5 bases; nucleotides outside the gene matches: 3. This CDR3 region has 14 residues. Here the CDR3 DNA reads TGTGCCAGCAGTTACAGGGACAGAGATCAGCCCCAGCATTTT. It translates to CASSYRDRDQPQHF.

In this sample, this clone turned up a few times. The chain is built from TRBV28 and TRBJ1-2, with D possibly TRBD1 on 6 matching bases. The CDR3 length is 14 residues. Germline values: CDR1 MDHEN, CDR2 SYDVKM. The V and J ends lost 3 bases and 8 bases respectively, with 16 bases between them. The chain's CDR3 is CASSFTGRFYGYTF. As DNA, the CDR3 is TGTGCCAGCAGTTTTACAGGGCGATTTTACGGCTACACCTTC.

This clone has only one observation. This chain uses TRBV4-2 with TRBJ2-3; D unresolved. Deletions cut 0 bases from V and 2 bases from J, with 6 bases between. Germline V lookup: CDR1 LGHNA, CDR2 YNFKEQ. This CDR3 has 14 residues. This CDR3 is CASSQDRHTDTQYF. The CDR3 coding sequence is TGTGCCAGCAGCCAAGATAGACACACAGATACGCAGTATTTT.

The rearrangement links TRBV15 to TRBJ2-3; D not certain. CDR3 size: 13 residues. Trimming left V 4 bases short and J 5 bases short, with 10 bases between. The V gene's germline CDR1 is LNHNV and CDR2 YYDKDF (reference sequence). The CDR3 is CATSNARLDTQYF. The DNA of the CDR3 is TGTGCCACCAGCAATGCCCGGTTAGATACGCAGTATTTT.

The chain is built from TRBV30 and TRBJ1-2; tentative D call: TRBD1 (5 bases). Per germline, CDR1 GTSNPN and CDR2 SVGIG (reference sequence). The CDR3 length is 13 residues. The V end lost 2 bases, the J end lost 6 bases, and 13 bases lay between the germline ends. The CDR3 DNA is TGTGCCTGGAGTTTCCGCCAGGGTCATGGCTACACCTTC. It yields the protein CAWSFRQGHGYTF.

The genes are TRBV18 and TRBJ1-2; 9 bases line up with TRBD1. Germline CDR1 is KGHSH and CDR2 is LQKENI. The CDR3 has 15 residues. V shed 2 bases, J shed 7 bases, and the junction held 8 bases outside the gene matches. For the CDR3, the DNA is TGTGCCAGCTCACCAACCGGGACAGGGACTTCTGGCTACACCTTC. Translated, it gives CASSPTGTGTSGYTF.

This sequence joins TRBV18 and TRBJ2-2, with D unclear. Germline values: CDR1 KGHSH, CDR2 LQKENI. The V gene lost 4 bases and the J gene lost 8 bases, with 11 bases spanning the gap. This CDR3 region has 13 residues. CDR3 DNA sequence: TGTGCCAGCTCACTAACTTCCCTAGGGGAGCTGTTTTTT. Residues: CASSLTSLGELFF.

The chain carries TRBV9 and TRBJ2-3; D is possibly TRBD1 (6 bases). CDR3 size: 14 residues. Between the trimmed V and J ends, which lost 2 bases and 2 bases, there was a span of 9 bases. The V gene's germline CDR1 is SGDLS and CDR2 YYNGEE. CDR3 sequence reads: CASSVQGITDTQYF. The CDR3 region has the DNA TGTGCCAGCAGCGTGCAGGGGATCACAGATACGCAGTATTTT.

This chain uses TRBV28 with TRBJ2-1, with 11 bases lining up with TRBD1. The CDR3 consists of 16 residues. The germline gives CDR1 MDHEN, CDR2 SYDVKM. Losses at the gene ends were 5 bases for V and 6 bases for J; bases not matched to a gene: 9. As DNA, the CDR3 is TGTGCCAGCAGTATCCCGGGACAGGGGGTCTTCAATGAGCAGTTCTTC. It encodes CASSIPGQGVFNEQFF. The full variable domain, its missing parts supplied by reference TRBV28 and TRBJ2-1, is DVKVTQSSRYLVKRTGEKVFLECVQDMDHENMFWYRQDPGLGLRLIYFSYDVKMKEKGDIPEGYSVSREKKERFSLILESASTNQTSMYLCASSIPGQGVFNEQFFGPGTRLTVL.

The V call is TRBV11-3, the J call TRBJ2-1, with 7 bases matching TRBD2. This CDR3 region has 14 residues. V lost 5 bases and J lost 6; bases outside the gene matches: 7. Germline CDR1 SGHNT, CDR2 YENEEA. The CDR3 DNA is TGTGCCAGCAGCGAACCGGGACTACGCAATGAGCAGTTCTTC. This encodes CASSEPGLRNEQFF.

This clone appeared a few times. The CDR3: CASSLPSGNTGELFF. In DNA form, the CDR3 reads TGTGCCAGCAGCTTACCTAGCGGGAACACCGGGGAGCTGTTTTTT. The V and J genes are TRBV7-6 and TRBJ2-2; 7 nucleotides line up with TRBD2. The CDR3 is 15 residues long. With 2 bases clipped from V and 1 base from J, the junction kept 1 base outside the gene matches. Germline CDR1 is SGHVS and CDR2 is FNYEAQ.

This chain uses TRBV6-2 or TRBV6-3 with TRBJ2-7; 13 bases are a match to TRBD2. Germline V gene sequence: CDR1 MNHEY, CDR2 SVGEGT. With 4 bases clipped from V and 5 bases from J, the junction kept 14 bases outside the gene matches. The CDR3 is 18 amino acids. The CDR3 region is CASSSPGLAGSLTHEQYF. For the CDR3, the DNA is TGTGCCAGCAGTTCCCCGGGACTAGCGGGAAGTCTTACCCACGAGCAGTACTTC.

This chain links TRBV9 with TRBJ1-6, with D hard to call. The CDR3 is 13 amino acids. From germline, CDR1 is SGDLS and CDR2 YYNGEE. The V gene lost 3 bases and the J gene lost 10 bases, with 11 bases spanning the gap. CDR3: CASSAGGESPLHF. In DNA, the CDR3 is TGTGCCAGCAGCGCAGGAGGCGAGTCACCCCTCCACTTT.

The gene calls are TRBV4-2 and TRBJ2-6; D gene unclear. V lost 2 bases to trimming and J lost 4 bases, with 9 bases between them. Germline V CDR1 and CDR2: LGHNA, YNFKEQ. The CDR3 spans 15 residues. In nucleotides, the CDR3 is TGTGCCAGCAGCCAAATGGCTCTGGGGGCCAACGTCCTGACTTTC. Its protein product is CASSQMALGANVLTF.

The chain employs TRBV7-9 and TRBJ2-1; possibly TRBD2 for D (5 bases). This CDR3 contains 15 residues. Trimming removed 3 bases from V and 9 bases from J, with 18 bases in between. Germline CDR1 and CDR2: SEHNR and FQNEAQ (reference sequence). In DNA form, the CDR3 reads TGTGCCAGCAGCTTTGATGCCTCCTCTCGGGGTGAGCAGTTCTTC. Translation: CASSFDASSRGEQFF. Together with reference TRBV7-9 and TRBJ2-1, the CDR3 gives the full variable domain: DTGVSQNPRHKITKRGQNVTFRCDPISEHNRLYWYRQTLGQGPEFLTYFQNEAQLEKSRLLSDRFSAERPKGSFSTLEIQRTEQGDSAMYLCASSFDASSRGEQFFGPGTRLTVL.

This chain connects TRBV7-2 to TRBJ1-1, with D maybe TRBD1 (6 bases). The ends were cut back, 4 bases at V and 5 bases at J, with 26 bases in the middle. The CDR3 length is 18 residues. Germline CDR1 SGHTA, CDR2 FQGNSA. The CDR3 protein is CASSSYLLTGRDTTEAFF. The CDR3 DNA is TGTGCCAGCAGCTCATACCTGCTAACAGGGAGAGACACAACTGAAGCTTTCTTT.